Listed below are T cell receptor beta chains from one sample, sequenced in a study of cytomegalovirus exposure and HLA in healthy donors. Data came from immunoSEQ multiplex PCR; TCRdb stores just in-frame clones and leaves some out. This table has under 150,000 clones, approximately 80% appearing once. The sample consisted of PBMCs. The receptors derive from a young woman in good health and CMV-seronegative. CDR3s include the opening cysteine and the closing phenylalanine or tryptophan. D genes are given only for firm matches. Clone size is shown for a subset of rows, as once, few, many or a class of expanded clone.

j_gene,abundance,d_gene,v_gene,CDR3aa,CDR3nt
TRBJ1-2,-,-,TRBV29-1,CWGLPGYTF,TGCTGGGGACTACCTGGCTACACCTTC
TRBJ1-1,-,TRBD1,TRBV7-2,CASSQDRGRAEAFF,TGTGCCAGCAGCCAAGACAGGGGTAGGGCTGAAGCTTTCTTT
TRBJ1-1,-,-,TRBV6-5,CASSYGGTEAFF,TGTGCCAGCAGTTACGGGGGGACTGAAGCTTTCTTT
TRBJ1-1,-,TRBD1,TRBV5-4,CASRLWGQSRTEAFF,TGTGCCAGCAGGCTATGGGGACAGTCGCGAACTGAAGCTTTCTTT
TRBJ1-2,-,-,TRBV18,CASSLGQDYGYTF,TGTGCCAGCTCACTAGGACAAGACTATGGCTACACCTTC
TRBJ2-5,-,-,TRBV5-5,CASSSSGTTVWTQYF,TGTGCCAGCAGCTCATCCGGGACAACGGTTTGGACCCAGTACTTC
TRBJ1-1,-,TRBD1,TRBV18,CASSPKTGNSEAFF,TGTGCCAGCTCACCTAAGACAGGGAATAGTGAAGCTTTCTTT
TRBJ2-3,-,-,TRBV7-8,CASSLLALDTQYF,TGTGCCAGCAGCTTATTAGCTCTAGATACGCAGTATTTT
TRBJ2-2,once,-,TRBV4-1,CASSQPDGGARNTGELFF,TGCGCCAGCAGCCAACCCGATGGAGGGGCGCGGAACACCGGGGAGCTGTTTTTT
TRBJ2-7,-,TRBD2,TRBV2,CASGRDYEQYF,TGTGCCAGCGGGAGGGATTACGAGCAGTACTTC
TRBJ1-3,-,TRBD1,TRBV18,CASSPRDRRDSGNTIYF,TGTGCCAGCTCACCACGGGACAGGAGGGACTCTGGAAACACCATATATTTT
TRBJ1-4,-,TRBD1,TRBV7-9,CASSPPGQHEKLFF,TGTGCCAGCAGCCCGCCGGGACAGCATGAAAAACTGTTTTTT
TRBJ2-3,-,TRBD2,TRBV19,CASSIPGGALVAQYF,TGTGCCAGTAGTATACCCGGGGGGGCCCTTGTTGCGCAGTATTTT
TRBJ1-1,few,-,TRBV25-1,CASSDLARGGDTEAFF,TGTGCCAGCAGTGATCTAGCGAGGGGGGGGGACACTGAAGCTTTCTTT
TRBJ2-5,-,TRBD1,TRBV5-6,CASSFRTGDQETQYF,TGTGCCAGCAGCTTCCGGACAGGGGACCAAGAGACCCAGTACTTC
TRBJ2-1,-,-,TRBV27,CASSLHQGSSPPDEQFF,TGTGCCAGCAGTTTACATCAGGGTAGCAGCCCCCCAGATGAGCAGTTCTTC
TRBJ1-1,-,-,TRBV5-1,CASSLDSQGIGTEAFF,TGCGCCAGCAGCTTGGATTCTCAGGGAATAGGGACTGAAGCTTTCTTT
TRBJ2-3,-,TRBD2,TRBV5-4,CASSSGGLVGTDTQYF,TGTGCCAGCAGCTCCGGAGGACTAGTCGGCACAGATACGCAGTATTTT
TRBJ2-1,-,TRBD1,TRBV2,CASVRATGTYNEQFF,TGTGCCAGCGTAAGGGCGACAGGGACCTACAATGAGCAGTTCTTC
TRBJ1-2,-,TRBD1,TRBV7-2,CASSYRGHYGYTF,TGTGCCAGCAGCTACAGGGGGCACTATGGCTACACCTTC
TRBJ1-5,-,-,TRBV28,CATQGGTYQPQHF,TGTGCCACCCAAGGCGGAACCTATCAGCCCCAGCATTTT
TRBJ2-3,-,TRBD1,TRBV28,CASRKYGTGGPGDTQYF,TGTGCCAGCAGGAAATACGGGACAGGGGGTCCCGGAGATACGCAGTATTTT
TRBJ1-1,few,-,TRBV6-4,CASSPTGWDTEAFF,TGTGCCAGCAGCCCTACCGGGTGGGACACTGAAGCTTTCTTT
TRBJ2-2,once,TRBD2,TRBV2,CASSDKVLAGNTGELFF,TGTGCCAGCAGTGACAAGGTGCTAGCGGGGAACACCGGGGAGCTGTTTTTT
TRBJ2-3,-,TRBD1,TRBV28,CASRPDRGEKDTQYF,TGTGCCAGCAGGCCTGACAGGGGCGAAAAAGATACGCAGTATTTT
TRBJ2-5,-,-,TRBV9,CASSVTGDSQETQYF,TGTGCCAGCAGCGTAACGGGGGACTCACAAGAGACCCAGTACTTC
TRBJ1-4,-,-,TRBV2,CASSDEQVLNEKLFF,TGTGCCAGCAGCGATGAACAGGTTTTAAATGAAAAACTGTTTTTT
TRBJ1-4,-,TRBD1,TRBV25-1,CASSEATTGVEKLFF,TGTGCCAGCAGTGAGGCAACCACAGGGGTTGAAAAACTGTTTTTT
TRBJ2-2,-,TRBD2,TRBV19,CASSIDTSGYTGELFF,TGTGCCAGTAGTATAGATACTAGCGGGTACACCGGGGAGCTGTTTTTT
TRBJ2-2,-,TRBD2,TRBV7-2,CASRRAGEVTGELFF,TGTGCCAGCAGACGGGCGGGAGAGGTTACCGGGGAGCTGTTTTTT
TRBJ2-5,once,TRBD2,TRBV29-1,CSVGGLAGWEETQYF,TGCAGCGTGGGGGGACTAGCGGGATGGGAAGAGACCCAGTACTTC
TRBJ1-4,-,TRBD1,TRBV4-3,CASSGQGALYEKLFF,TGCGCCAGTTCGGGACAGGGGGCTTTGTATGAAAAACTGTTTTTT
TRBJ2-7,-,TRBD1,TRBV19,CASSRTGASYEQYF,TGTGCCAGTAGTAGAACAGGGGCCTCCTACGAGCAGTACTTC
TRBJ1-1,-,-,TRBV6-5,CASRVSVNTEAFF,TGTGCCAGCAGGGTATCGGTGAACACTGAAGCTTTCTTT
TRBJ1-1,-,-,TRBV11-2,CASSFFEGTEAFF,TGTGCCAGCAGCTTCTTCGAGGGCACTGAAGCTTTCTTT
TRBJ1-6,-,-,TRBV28,CASSPRFESSYNSPLHF,TGTGCCAGCAGTCCACGGTTTGAAAGCTCCTATAATTCACCCCTCCACTTT
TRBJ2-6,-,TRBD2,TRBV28,CASSPWGAGGSPTGANVLTF,TGTGCCAGCAGTCCCTGGGGGGCGGGAGGATCTCCCACTGGGGCCAACGTCCTGACTTTC
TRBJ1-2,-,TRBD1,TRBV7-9,CASSLGGDRGNYGYTF,TGTGCCAGCAGCTTAGGGGGGGACAGGGGTAACTATGGCTACACCTTC
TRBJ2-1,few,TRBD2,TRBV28,CASSASYPGTRSNEQFF,TGTGCCAGCAGTGCTTCCTACCCCGGGACTAGATCCAATGAGCAGTTCTTC
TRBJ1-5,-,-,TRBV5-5,CASSLRDSNQPQHF,TGTGCCAGCAGCCTTCGCGACTCCAATCAGCCCCAGCATTTT
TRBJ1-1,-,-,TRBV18,CASFISAGAGTEAFF,TGTGCCAGCTTTATAAGCGCAGGGGCGGGCACTGAAGCTTTCTTT
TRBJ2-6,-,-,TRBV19,CASRSVSSGANVLTF,TGTGCCAGTAGGTCTGTTAGCTCTGGGGCCAACGTCCTGACTTTC
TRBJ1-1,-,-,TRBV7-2,CASSAQGLSNTEAFF,TGTGCCAGCAGCGCTCAGGGACTGTCGAACACTGAAGCTTTCTTT
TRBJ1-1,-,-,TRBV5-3,CARSLRGEGNTEAFF,TGTGCCAGAAGCCTACGGGGGGAGGGGAACACTGAAGCTTTCTTT
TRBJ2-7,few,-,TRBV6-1,CASTPALLGAYEQYF,TGTGCCAGCACCCCGGCGCTGTTGGGGGCGTACGAGCAGTACTTC
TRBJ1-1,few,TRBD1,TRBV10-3,CAIRETGVNTEAFF,TGTGCCATCAGGGAGACAGGGGTGAACACTGAAGCTTTCTTT
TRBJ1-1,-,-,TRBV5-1,CASSSALRTENTEAFF,TGCGCCAGCAGCTCCGCTCTCAGGACAGAGAACACTGAAGCTTTCTTT
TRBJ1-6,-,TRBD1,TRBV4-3,CASSQEPTGTVNSPLHF,TGCGCCAGCAGCCAAGAACCCACCGGGACAGTAAATTCACCCCTCCACTTT
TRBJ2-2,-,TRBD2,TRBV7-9,CASSRRGDTGELFF,TGTGCCAGCAGTCGCCGGGGGGACACCGGGGAGCTGTTTTTT
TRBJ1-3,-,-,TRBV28,CASSLWGSALVRGNTIYF,TGTGCCAGCAGTTTATGGGGGAGCGCATTAGTACGAGGAAACACCATATATTTT